Each of the 24 T cell receptor beta chains below was sequenced from the same sample in a study of blood T cells in healthy people across ages. Sample-barcoded 5' priming and a J-beta primer mix drove a second PCR of about 6 to 12 cycles. Each CDR3 protein is one row after TCRdb ran MiXCR on the 5' RACE reads. The data hold hundreds of thousands of distinct CDR3 sequences, with just over 55% observed a single time. Sequencing was done on a sample of blood. Receptors were obtained from a man aged 40-49 years in good health.

V and J are TRBV6-6 and TRBJ2-5; D uncertain. The CDR3 has 13 amino acids. Germline V gene sequence: CDR1 MNHNY, CDR2 SVGAGI (reference sequence). Trimming left V 2 bases short and J 4 bases short, with 8 bases between. The CDR3 sequence is CASSYEERETQYF. CDR3 bases: TGTGCCAGCAGTTACGAGGAGCGAGAGACCCAGTACTTC.

The chain carries TRBV12-5 and TRBJ2-1; D is unclear. In germline, CDR1 is LGHNT, CDR2 FRNRAP. The CDR3 sequence is 11 residues long. V lost 5 bases to trimming and J lost 12 bases, with 11 bases between them. The CDR3, as DNA: TGTGCTAGTGGTATCCAGTTTGGGCAGTTCTTC. This encodes CASGIQFGQFF.

This chain connects TRBV3-1 to TRBJ2-5; 9 bases agree with TRBD1. With V trimmed by 7 bases and J by 5 bases, 14 bases remained unmatched. The CDR3 has 16 residues. Germline CDR1 is LGHDT and CDR2 is YNNKEL (reference sequence). The CDR3 bases are TGTGCCAGCAATCCTTCCGGACAGGGGTTAGGGGAGACCCAGTACTTC. This gives the protein CASNPSGQGLGETQYF.

The chain employs TRBV7-2 and TRBJ1-5; D uncertain. Between the trimmed V and J ends, which lost 5 bases and 7 bases, there was a span of 18 bases. Germline-derived CDR1 and CDR2 are SGHTA and FQGNSA. The CDR3 spans 15 residues. DNA for the CDR3: TGTGCCAGCAGCCCCCGTTTGGGTGAACACCAGCCCCAGCATTTT. Translated, it gives CASSPRLGEHQPQHF.

The J gene is TRBJ2-5, the V gene TRBV28; tentatively, D is TRBD1 (6 bases). Trimming left V 5 bases short and J 11 bases short, with 24 bases between. This CDR3 region has 15 residues. Germline lookup yields CDR1 MDHEN and CDR2 SYDVKM. CDR3 sequence reads: CASSRTSDSPNEQYF. CDR3 bases: TGTGCCAGCAGTCGAACTTCGGACAGCCCCAATGAGCAGTACTTC.

This chain connects TRBV15 to TRBJ2-3, with TRBD2 matching over 9 bases. The CDR3 covers 16 residues. The germline V gene encodes CDR1 LNHNV and CDR2 YYDKDF (reference sequence). The V gene end was trimmed by 3 bases and the J gene end by 4 bases; junction bases not matched to a gene: 8. In DNA, the CDR3 is TGTGCCACCAGCAGTAGCGGGAGATCCCACCCAGATACGCAGTATTTT. Translation: CATSSSGRSHPDTQYF. The full variable domain, completed using reference TRBV15 and TRBJ2-3, is DAMVIQNPRYQVTQFGKPVTLSCSQTLNHNVMYWYQQKSSQAPKLLFHYYDKDFNNEADTPDNFQSRRPNTSFCFLDIRSPGLGDTAMYLCATSSSGRSHPDTQYFGPGTRLTVL.

The table lists this clonotype with a few counts. A much larger clone differs from this one at a single base, so this may be a read error. This rearrangement joins TRBV7-2 to TRBJ2-5; 7 positions match TRBD2. This CDR3 is built from 14 residues. From germline, CDR1 is SGHTA and CDR2 FQGNSA. J was trimmed by 11 bases and V by 9 bases; bases with no gene match: 18. CDR3 coding DNA: TGTGCCAGTCGGGGCGGGAGATTGAGAAATGAGCAGTACTTC. Protein: CASRGGRLRNEQYF.

J is TRBJ2-3 and V is TRBV3-1; D is possibly TRBD1 (8 bases). V was cut by 1 base and J by 8 bases, with 19 bases left in between. CDR1 and CDR2 from the germline V gene are LGHDT and YNNKEL (reference sequence). This CDR3 is built from 16 residues. In nucleotides, the CDR3 is TGTGCCAGCAGCCAAGGACTAGCAGGGGGCACGGGTACGCAGTATTTT. Residues: CASSQGLAGGTGTQYF.

The chain recombines TRBV7-2 with TRBJ1-4, with D tentatively TRBD1 (6 bases). This CDR3 is built from 13 residues. Trimming left V 5 bases short and J 10 bases short, with 14 bases between. The germline CDR1 and CDR2 sequences are SGHTA and FQGNSA. The CDR3 here is CASSGAGGGKLFF. DNA of the CDR3: TGTGCCAGCAGCGGCGCTGGGGGCGGAAAACTGTTTTTT. Full variable domain (missing parts from reference TRBV7-2 and TRBJ1-4): GAGVSQSPSNKVTEKGKDVELRCDPISGHTALYWYRQSLGQGLEFLIYFQGNSAPDKSGLPSDRFSAERTGGSVSTLTIQRTQQEDSAVYLCASSGAGGGKLFFGSGTQLSVL.

The count of this clonotype is one. This chain links TRBV12-3 or TRBV12-4 with TRBJ2-5, with TRBD1 matching 10 bases. The J call could be wrong; TRBJ2-7 is a better fit for the DNA end. This CDR3 is built from 14 residues. CDR3 amino acids: CASSETGGADEQYF. In nucleotides, the CDR3 is TGTGCCAGCAGTGAGACAGGGGGCGCGGACGAGCAGTACTTC.

A few counts support this clonotype. The J gene is TRBJ1-2, the V gene TRBV7-9; 7 bases line up with TRBD1. The CDR3 runs 13 residues. Germline V gene lookup returns CDR1 SEHNR and CDR2 FQNEAQ (reference sequence). V dropped 7 bases and J dropped 6; count of bases not matched to a gene: 8. In DNA, the CDR3 is TGTGCCAGCACCCAAGGGGGCGCGGATGGCTACACCTTC. Protein: CASTQGGADGYTF.

V usage is TRBV20-1 and J usage is TRBJ2-3; 7 bases match TRBD1. This CDR3 is built from 18 residues. V lost 0 bases and J lost 2; bases outside the gene matches: 14. Germline values: CDR1 DFQATT, CDR2 SNEGSKA (reference sequence). The CDR3 reads CSARDILGQQLVTDTQYF. CDR3 coding DNA: TGCAGTGCTAGAGATATTTTGGGACAGCAGTTAGTCACAGATACGCAGTATTTT.

The chain couples TRBV4-1 to TRBJ2-5, with D uncertain. The J call may be incorrect, as the DNA end agrees better with TRBJ2-7. Germline V gives CDR1 MGHRA, CDR2 YSYEKL. This CDR3 is built from 15 residues. The CDR3 spells CASSHWAEGVYEQYF. CDR3 in DNA: TGCGCCAGCAGCCACTGGGCGGAAGGCGTCTACGAGCAGTACTTC.

The rearrangement joins TRBV20-1 to TRBJ1-2, with no clear D. Trimming stripped 0 bases from V and 1 base from J, with 6 bases between. This CDR3 is 13 amino acids long. Germline V lookup: CDR1 DFQATT, CDR2 SNEGSKA (reference sequence). In nucleotides, the CDR3 is TGCAGTGCTAGAGATCCGGTTAACTATGGCTACACCTTC. Encoded protein: CSARDPVNYGYTF.

The genes are TRBV7-9 and TRBJ2-1; TRBD2 aligns across 14 bases. The CDR3 spans 15 residues. Germline V gives CDR1 SEHNR, CDR2 FQNEAQ (reference sequence). After removal of 5 bases from V and 8 bases from J, the junction contained 5 bases not matched to a gene. The CDR3 bases are TGTGCCAGCAGCCCGCCGGGACTAGCGGGGGATGAGCAGTTCTTC. Translating it yields CASSPPGLAGDEQFF.

The rearrangement joins TRBV20-1 to TRBJ2-5, with 7 bases matching TRBD1. Germline CDR1 is DFQATT and CDR2 is SNEGSKA (reference sequence). This CDR3 contains 13 residues. V lost 6 bases to trimming and J lost 2 bases; unmatched junction nucleotides: 6. Here the CDR3 DNA reads TGCAGTGCCCCCGGACAGGAACAAGAGACCCAGTACTTC. The encoded protein is CSAPGQEQETQYF.

The chain couples TRBV12-3 or TRBV12-4 to TRBJ2-5; weak D call: TRBD1 (6 bases). This CDR3 spans 14 amino acids. Trimming left V 5 bases short and J 2 bases short, with 12 bases between. The CDR3 protein is CASSPRTEQETQYF. CDR3 in DNA: TGTGCCAGCAGTCCAAGGACAGAGCAAGAGACCCAGTACTTC.

The CDR3 DNA reads as TGTGCCAGCAGTTTACTACCGGGACAGGGAACGGGGGAGGAGCAGTACTTC. Protein product: CASSLLPGQGTGEEQYF. V is TRBV6-5 and J is TRBJ2-5; 9 bases fit TRBD1. From germline, CDR1 is MNHEY and CDR2 SVGAGI. The CDR3 consists of 17 residues. Trimming removed 4 bases from V and 11 bases from J; junction bases left unmatched: 20.

V is TRBV29-1 and J is TRBJ2-1; TRBD2 is a possible D gene (6 bases). The ends were cut back, 3 bases at V and 0 bases at J, with 18 bases in the middle. This CDR3 has 17 amino acids. Germline assignment: CDR1 SQVTM and CDR2 ANQGSEA. This chain's CDR3 is CSVEFYLRERSYNEQFF. CDR3 sequence (DNA): TGCAGCGTTGAGTTTTATCTCCGGGAGCGCTCCTACAATGAGCAGTTCTTC.

The V and J genes are TRBV7-3 and TRBJ1-1; no definite D call. Germline V gives CDR1 SGHTA, CDR2 FQGTGA. This CDR3 contains 16 residues. V lost 5 bases, J lost 1 base, and 17 bases lay in between. The CDR3 coding sequence is TGTGCCAGCAGCCCCCTGGGAGGGAAGTGGAACACTGAAGCTTTCTTT. This codes for CASSPLGGKWNTEAFF.

The CDR3 region is CASTRAYIQETQYF. In DNA, the CDR3 is TGTGCCAGCACCCGGGCCTACATCCAAGAGACCCAGTACTTC. The chain is built from TRBV6-2 or TRBV6-3 and TRBJ2-5; D ambiguous. Germline CDR1 reads MNHEY; CDR2 reads SVGEGT. This CDR3 has 14 residues. V lost 7 bases and J 1 base, leaving 13 bases between the germline ends.

This clonotype was seen a handful of times. J is TRBJ1-2 and V is TRBV11-2; a possible D gene is TRBD1 (5 bases). Deletions cut 5 bases from V and 5 bases from J, with 15 bases between. Germline lookup yields CDR1 SGHAT and CDR2 FQNNGV. This CDR3 has 14 amino acids. The CDR3 reads CASSPYSGGYGYTF. CDR3 in DNA: TGTGCCAGCAGCCCCTATAGTGGGGGATATGGCTACACCTTC.

The chain is built from TRBV20-1 and TRBJ2-1; D gene unclear. The J call may be faulty, since TRBJ2-7 better matches the DNA end. Germline V gives CDR1 DFQATT, CDR2 SNEGSKA (reference sequence). The CDR3 totals 15 residues. The CDR3 DNA follows: TGCAGTGCCCACGGAAATACAGAATCTCAAAATGAGCAGTACTTC. This sequence encodes CSAHGNTESQNEQYF.

The chain links TRBV20-1 to TRBJ2-3, with 13 bases that match TRBD2. CDR1 and CDR2 (germline): DFQATT, SNEGSKA (reference sequence). The CDR3 loop spans 17 amino acids. J was trimmed by 1 base and V by 6 bases; bases with no gene match: 10. The CDR3 nucleotides read TGCAGTGCCCAACTAGCGGGAGGGCATTTCGGCACAGATACGCAGTATTTT. Protein sequence: CSAQLAGGHFGTDTQYF.